Listed below are T cell receptor beta chains from one sample, sequenced in a study of human T cells and chemical hapten exposure. TCRdb processed the RACE reads anew with MiXCR; each CDR3 protein has one entry. This sample has approximately 320,000 distinct CDR3 sequences, with roughly 6% found just once. The input for sequencing was whole blood, taken in connection with sensitization to the hapten diphenylcyclopropenone (DPC). These TCRs come from a woman between 18 and 29 years old with alopecia areata. Some clones in this sample may be carry-over from other donors' samples. Both conserved end residues are part of each CDR3. The order of the fields is J gene, clone size, D gene, V gene, CDR3 DNA, CDR3 protein. The D gene is left open where the match is weak. Not all rows give a size; the values are once, few, many and, for expanded clones, a class.

TRBJ2-3	NA	TRBD2	TRBV10-3	TGTGCCATCAGTTCTGGACTAGCGGGGGCCCAGGATACGCAGTATTTT	CAISSGLAGAQDTQYF
TRBJ1-2	many	TRBD1	TRBV5-1	TGCGCCAGCAGCCGGGACAGGGGTAGCTATGGCTACACCTTC	CASSRDRGSYGYTF
TRBJ1-1	NA	NA	TRBV7-2	TGTGCCAGCAGGCCGGGTCCACTGAACACTGAAGCTTTCTTT	CASRPGPLNTEAFF
TRBJ1-6	few	TRBD1	TRBV7-9	TGTGCCAGCACTTTGGGGACAGGGGGATCATCACCCCTCCACTTT	CASTLGTGGSSPLHF
TRBJ2-5	few	NA	TRBV4-1	TGCGCCAGCAGCCAAGACGCGCTCGGAGAGACCCAGTACTTC	CASSQDALGETQYF
TRBJ1-1	many	NA	TRBV29-1	TGCAGCGTTTTAGGAGAGGGAGGCACTGAAGCTTTCTTT	CSVLGEGGTEAFF
TRBJ1-5	NA	NA	TRBV20-1	TGCAGTGCTAGTCTGGGGAGGGGCAATCAGCCCCAGCATTTT	CSASLGRGNQPQHF
TRBJ1-4	many	TRBD1	TRBV14	TGTGCCAGCAGCCAGAGACCTCCTGGACAGGGTAATGAAAAACTGTTTTTT	CASSQRPPGQGNEKLFF
TRBJ2-7	NA	NA	TRBV12-5	TGTGCTAGTGCCATTTTAGGAGACAGACCCTACGAGCAGTACTTC	CASAILGDRPYEQYF
TRBJ1-3	NA	NA	TRBV7-2	TGTGCCAGCACCCTGTCCTCCTCTGGAAACACCATATATTTT	CASTLSSSGNTIYF